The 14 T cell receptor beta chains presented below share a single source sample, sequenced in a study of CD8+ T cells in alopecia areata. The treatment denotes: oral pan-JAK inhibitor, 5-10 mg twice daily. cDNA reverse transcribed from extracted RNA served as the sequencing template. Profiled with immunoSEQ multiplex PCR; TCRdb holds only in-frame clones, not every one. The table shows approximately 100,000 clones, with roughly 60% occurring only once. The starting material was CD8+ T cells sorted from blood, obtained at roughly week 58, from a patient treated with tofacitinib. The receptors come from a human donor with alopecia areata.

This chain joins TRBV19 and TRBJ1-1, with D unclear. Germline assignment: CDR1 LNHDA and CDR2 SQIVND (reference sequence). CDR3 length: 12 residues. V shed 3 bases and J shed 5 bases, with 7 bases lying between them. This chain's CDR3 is CASSMGGTEAFF. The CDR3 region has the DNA TGTGCCAGTAGTATGGGTGGTACTGAAGCTTTCTTT. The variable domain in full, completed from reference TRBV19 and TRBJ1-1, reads DGGITQSPKYLFRKEGQNVTLSCEQNLNHDAMYWYRQDPGQGLRLIYYSQIVNDFQKGDIAEGYSVSREKKESFPLTVTSAQKNPTAFYLCASSMGGTEAFFGQGTRLTVV.

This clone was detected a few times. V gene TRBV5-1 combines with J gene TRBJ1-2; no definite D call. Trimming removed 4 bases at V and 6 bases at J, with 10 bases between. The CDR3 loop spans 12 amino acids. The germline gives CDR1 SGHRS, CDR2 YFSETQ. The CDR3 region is CASSPSGNGYTF. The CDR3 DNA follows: TGCGCCAGCAGCCCTAGTGGGAATGGCTACACCTTC.

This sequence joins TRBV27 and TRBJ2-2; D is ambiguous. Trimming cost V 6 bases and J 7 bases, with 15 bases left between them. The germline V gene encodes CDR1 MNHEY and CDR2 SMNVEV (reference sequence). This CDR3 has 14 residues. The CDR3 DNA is TGTGCCAGCAGCATAGGACCTTTCGGCGGGGAGCTGTTTTTT. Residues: CASSIGPFGGELFF.

The CDR3 protein is CASSLPSGGGENIQYF. Written as DNA, the CDR3 is TGTGCCAGCAGCTTGCCATCCGGAGGGGGCGAAAACATTCAGTACTTC. The rearrangement joins TRBV7-9 to TRBJ2-4; D might be TRBD1 (7 bases). Trimming shortened V by 3 bases and J by 5 bases, and 17 bases separated the two germline ends. The CDR3 sequence is 16 residues long. CDR1 and CDR2 (germline): SEHNR, FQNEAQ (reference sequence).

DNA for the CDR3: TGCGCCAGCAGTCAGACCAGGAGCTCCTACAATGAGCAGTTCTTC. This gives the protein CASSQTRSSYNEQFF. This chain connects TRBV5-1 to TRBJ2-1; D remains ambiguous. Germline loops: CDR1 SGHRS, CDR2 YFSETQ. This CDR3 contains 15 residues. Trimming pared 5 bases from V and 0 bases from J, leaving 12 bases between.

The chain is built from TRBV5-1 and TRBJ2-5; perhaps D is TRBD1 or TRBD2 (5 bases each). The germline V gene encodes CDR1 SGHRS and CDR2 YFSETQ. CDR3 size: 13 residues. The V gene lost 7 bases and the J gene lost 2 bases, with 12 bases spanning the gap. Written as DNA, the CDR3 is TGCGCCAGCGCACGGGGCCGACAAGAGACCCAGTACTTC. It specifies CASARGRQETQYF.

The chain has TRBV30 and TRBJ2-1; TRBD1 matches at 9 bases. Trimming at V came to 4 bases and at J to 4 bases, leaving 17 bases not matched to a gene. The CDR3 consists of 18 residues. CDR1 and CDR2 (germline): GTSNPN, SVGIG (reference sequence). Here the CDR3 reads CAWKSHLHRTGVYNEQFF. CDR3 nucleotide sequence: TGTGCCTGGAAATCCCACCTCCACCGGACAGGGGTTTACAATGAGCAGTTCTTC. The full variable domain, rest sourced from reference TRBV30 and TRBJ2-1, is SQTIHQWPATLVQPVGSPLSLECTVEGTSNPNLYWYRQAAGRGLQLLFYSVGIGQISSEVPQNLSASRPQDRQFILSSKKLLLSDSGFYLCAWKSHLHRTGVYNEQFFGPGTRLTVL.

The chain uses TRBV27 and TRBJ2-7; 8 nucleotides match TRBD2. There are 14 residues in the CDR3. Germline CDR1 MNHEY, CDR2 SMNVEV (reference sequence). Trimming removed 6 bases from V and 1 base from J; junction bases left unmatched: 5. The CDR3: CASSAGGPSYEQYF. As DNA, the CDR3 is TGTGCCAGCAGCGCGGGGGGCCCGTCCTACGAGCAGTACTTC.

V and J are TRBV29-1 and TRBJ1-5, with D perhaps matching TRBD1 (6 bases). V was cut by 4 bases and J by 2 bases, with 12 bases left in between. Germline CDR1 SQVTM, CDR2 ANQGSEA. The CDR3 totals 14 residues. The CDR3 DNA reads TGCAGCGTTGCCCGGGAGGGGGGCAATCAGCCCCAGCATTTT. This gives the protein CSVAREGGNQPQHF.

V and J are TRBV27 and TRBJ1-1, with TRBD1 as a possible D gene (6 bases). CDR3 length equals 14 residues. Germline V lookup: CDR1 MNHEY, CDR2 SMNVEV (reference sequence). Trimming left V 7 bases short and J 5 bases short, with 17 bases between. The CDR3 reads CASTLVQGRTEAFF. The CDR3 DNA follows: TGTGCCAGCACCTTGGTCCAGGGGCGGACTGAAGCTTTCTTT.

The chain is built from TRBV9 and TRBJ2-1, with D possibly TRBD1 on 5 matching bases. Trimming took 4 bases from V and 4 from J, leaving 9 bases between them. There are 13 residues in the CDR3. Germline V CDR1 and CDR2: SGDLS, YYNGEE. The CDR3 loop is CASSPAGYNEQFF. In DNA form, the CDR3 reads TGTGCCAGCAGCCCAGCAGGGTACAATGAGCAGTTCTTC.

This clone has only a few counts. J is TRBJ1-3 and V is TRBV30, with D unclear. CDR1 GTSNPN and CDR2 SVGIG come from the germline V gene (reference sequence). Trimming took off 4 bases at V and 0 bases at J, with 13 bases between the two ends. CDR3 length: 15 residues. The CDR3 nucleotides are TGTGCCTGGAACCGCGGGCGGCTCTCTGGAAACACCATATATTTT. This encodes CAWNRGRLSGNTIYF. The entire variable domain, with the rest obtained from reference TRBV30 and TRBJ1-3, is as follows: SQTIHQWPATLVQPVGSPLSLECTVEGTSNPNLYWYRQAAGRGLQLLFYSVGIGQISSEVPQNLSASRPQDRQFILSSKKLLLSDSGFYLCAWNRGRLSGNTIYFGEGSWLTVV.

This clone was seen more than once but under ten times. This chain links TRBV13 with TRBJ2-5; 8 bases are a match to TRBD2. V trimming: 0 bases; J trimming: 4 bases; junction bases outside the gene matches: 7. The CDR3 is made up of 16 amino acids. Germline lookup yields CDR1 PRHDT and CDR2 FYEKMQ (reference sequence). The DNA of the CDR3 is TGTGCCAGCAGCTTAGGCCTTTCGGCGGGGGGAGAGACCCAGTACTTC. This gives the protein CASSLGLSAGGETQYF.

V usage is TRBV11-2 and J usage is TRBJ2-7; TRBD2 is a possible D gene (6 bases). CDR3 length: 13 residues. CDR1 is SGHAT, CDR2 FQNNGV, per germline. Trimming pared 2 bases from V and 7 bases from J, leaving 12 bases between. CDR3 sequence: CASSLRVREEQYF. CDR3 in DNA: TGTGCCAGCAGCTTAAGGGTTCGGGAGGAGCAGTACTTC.